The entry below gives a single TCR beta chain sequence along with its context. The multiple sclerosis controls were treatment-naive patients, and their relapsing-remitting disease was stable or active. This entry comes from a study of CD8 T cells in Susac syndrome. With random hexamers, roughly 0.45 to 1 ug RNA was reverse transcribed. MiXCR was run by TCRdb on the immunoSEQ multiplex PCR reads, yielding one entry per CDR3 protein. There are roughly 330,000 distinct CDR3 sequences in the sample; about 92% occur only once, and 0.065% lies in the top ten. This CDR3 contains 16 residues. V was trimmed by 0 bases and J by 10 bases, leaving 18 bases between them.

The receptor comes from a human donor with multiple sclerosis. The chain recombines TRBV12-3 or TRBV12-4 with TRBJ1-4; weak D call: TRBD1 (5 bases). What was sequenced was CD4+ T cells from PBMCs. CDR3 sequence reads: CASSLAGPGDFGKLFF. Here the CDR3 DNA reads TGTGCCAGCAGTTTAGCGGGACCCGGGGACTTCGGAAAACTGTTTTTT.